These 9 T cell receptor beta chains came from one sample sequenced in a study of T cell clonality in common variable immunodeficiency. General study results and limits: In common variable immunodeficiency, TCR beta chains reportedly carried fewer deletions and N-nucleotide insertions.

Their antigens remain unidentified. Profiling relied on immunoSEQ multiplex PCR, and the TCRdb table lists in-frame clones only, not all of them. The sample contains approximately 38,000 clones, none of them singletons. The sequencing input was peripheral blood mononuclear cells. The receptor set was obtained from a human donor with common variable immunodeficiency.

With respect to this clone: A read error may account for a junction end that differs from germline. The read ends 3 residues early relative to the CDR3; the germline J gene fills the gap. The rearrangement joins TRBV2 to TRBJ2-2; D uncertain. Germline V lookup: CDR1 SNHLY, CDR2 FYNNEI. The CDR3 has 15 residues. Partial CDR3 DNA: TGTGCCAGCAGTGGAACAGATAGGAACTCCGGGGAG. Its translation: CASSGTDRNSGE. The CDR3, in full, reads CASSGTDRNSGELFF.

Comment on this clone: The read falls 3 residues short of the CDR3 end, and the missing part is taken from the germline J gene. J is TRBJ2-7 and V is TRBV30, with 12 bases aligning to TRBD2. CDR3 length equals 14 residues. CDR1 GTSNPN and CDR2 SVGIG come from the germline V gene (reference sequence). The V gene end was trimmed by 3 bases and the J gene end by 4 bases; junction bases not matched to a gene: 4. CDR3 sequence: CAWRTSGSGYEQYF. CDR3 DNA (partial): TGTGCCTGGAGGACTAGCGGGAGCGGATACGAG.

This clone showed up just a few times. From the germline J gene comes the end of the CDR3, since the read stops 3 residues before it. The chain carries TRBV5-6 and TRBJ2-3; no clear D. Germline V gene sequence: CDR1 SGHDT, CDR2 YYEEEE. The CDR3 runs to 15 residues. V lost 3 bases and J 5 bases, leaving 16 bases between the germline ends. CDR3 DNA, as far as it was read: TGTGCCAGCAGCTCAAGGCACCTAGGTCGAGATACG. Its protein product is CASSSRHLGRDT. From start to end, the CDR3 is CASSSRHLGRDTQYF. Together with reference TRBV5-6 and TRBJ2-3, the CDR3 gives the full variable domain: DAGVTQSPTHLIKTRGQQVTLRCSPKSGHDTVSWYQQALGQGPQFIFQYYEEEERQRGNFPDRFSGHQFPNYSSELNVNALLLGDSALYLCASSSRHLGRDTQYFGPGTRLTVL.

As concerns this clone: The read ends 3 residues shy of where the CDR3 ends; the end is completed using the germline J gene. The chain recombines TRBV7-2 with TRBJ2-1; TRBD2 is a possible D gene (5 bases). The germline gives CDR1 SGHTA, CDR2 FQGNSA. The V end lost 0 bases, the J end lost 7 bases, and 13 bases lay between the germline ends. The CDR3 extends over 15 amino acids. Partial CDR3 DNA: TGTGCCAGCAGCTTAGCGGGTCTAGCTGGAAATGAG. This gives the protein CASSLAGLAGNE. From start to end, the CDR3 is CASSLAGLAGNEQFF.

The sequenced part of the CDR3 DNA is TGTGCCATCAGTCGCGGACAGGGAGACAATGAG. It codes for CAISRGQGDNE. In full, the CDR3 is CAISRGQGDNEQFF. The rearrangement links TRBV10-3 to TRBJ2-1, with TRBD1 matching over 8 bases. The read ends 3 residues early relative to the CDR3; the germline J gene fills the gap. The CDR3 length is 14 residues. CDR1 ENHRY and CDR2 SYGVKD come from the germline V gene. J gave up 5 bases and V 5 bases, and 5 bases lay outside the gene matches.

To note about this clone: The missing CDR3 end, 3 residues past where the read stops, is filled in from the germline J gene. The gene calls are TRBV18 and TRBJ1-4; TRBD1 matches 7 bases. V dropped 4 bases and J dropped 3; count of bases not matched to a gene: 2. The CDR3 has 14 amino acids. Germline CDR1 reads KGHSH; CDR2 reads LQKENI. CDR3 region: CASSQQGSNEKLFF. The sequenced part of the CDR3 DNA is TGTGCCAGCTCACAACAGGGGTCTAATGAAAAA.

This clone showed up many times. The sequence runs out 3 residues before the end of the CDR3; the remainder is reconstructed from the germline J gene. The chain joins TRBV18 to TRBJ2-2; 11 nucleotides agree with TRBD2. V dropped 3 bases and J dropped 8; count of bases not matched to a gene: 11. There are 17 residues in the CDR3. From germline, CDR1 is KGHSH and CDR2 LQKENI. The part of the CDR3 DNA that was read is TGTGCCAGCTCACCCACCCTAGGGACTAGCGGAGCAGGGGAG. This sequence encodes CASSPTLGTSGAGE. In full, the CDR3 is CASSPTLGTSGAGELFF.

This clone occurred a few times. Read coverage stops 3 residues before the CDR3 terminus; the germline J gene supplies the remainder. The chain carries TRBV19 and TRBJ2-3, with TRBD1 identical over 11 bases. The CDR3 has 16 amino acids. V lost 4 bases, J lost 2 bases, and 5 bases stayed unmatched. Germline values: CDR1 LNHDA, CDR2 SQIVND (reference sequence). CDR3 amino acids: CASSRRTGGFTDTQYF. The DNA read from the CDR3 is TGTGCCAGTAGTAGGAGGACAGGGGGCTTCACAGATACG. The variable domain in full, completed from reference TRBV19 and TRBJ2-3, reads DGGITQSPKYLFRKEGQNVTLSCEQNLNHDAMYWYRQDPGQGLRLIYYSQIVNDFQKGDIAEGYSVSREKKESFPLTVTSAQKNPTAFYLCASSRRTGGFTDTQYFGPGTRLTVL.

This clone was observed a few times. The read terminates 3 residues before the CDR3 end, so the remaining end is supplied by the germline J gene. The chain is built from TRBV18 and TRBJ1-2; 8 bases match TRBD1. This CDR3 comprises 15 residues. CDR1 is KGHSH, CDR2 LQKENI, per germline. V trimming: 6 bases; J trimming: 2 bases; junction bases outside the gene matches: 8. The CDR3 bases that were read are TGTGCCAGCTCGCCAGACAGGGGAGGCAACTATGGC. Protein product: CASSPDRGGNYG. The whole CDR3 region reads CASSPDRGGNYGYTF.